Listed here are 18 T cell receptor beta chains from one sample, sequenced in a study of spatial heterogeneity in lung cancer. From the 5' RACE reads, TCRdb called clonotypes with MiXCR, one entry per CDR3 protein. The table includes about 95,000 distinct CDR3 sequences, 7% to 9% detected once. Specified time point: sample taken at primary tumor resection. Unsorted whole RNA from tumor, nontumor lung or frozen PBMC underwent sequencing. Sequencing was performed on PBMCs, taken at surgery. The receptors derive from a male donor with early-stage non-small cell lung cancer.

The chain couples TRBV20-1 to TRBJ1-2, with D possibly TRBD1 on 6 matching bases. From germline, CDR1 is DFQATT and CDR2 SNEGSKA (reference sequence). V was trimmed by 1 base and J by 6 bases, leaving 9 bases between them. This CDR3 spans 12 amino acids. The CDR3 here is CSARVPGDGYTF. The CDR3 nucleotides read TGCAGTGCTAGAGTTCCAGGGGATGGCTACACCTTC.

This clonotype was counted at least ten times. The rearrangement uses TRBV5-6 and TRBJ1-2; D not certain. V gave up 4 bases and J gave up 0 bases, with 13 bases separating them. Germline values: CDR1 SGHDT, CDR2 YYEEEE. The CDR3 has 15 residues. The CDR3 region has the DNA TGTGCCAGCAGCCGCTTACTGGCAGCTAACTATGGCTACACCTTC. Translated, it gives CASSRLLAANYGYTF.

In its sample, this clonotype was seen many times. This chain connects TRBV5-4 to TRBJ1-2, with a weak D call TRBD1 (6 bases). The V end was cut by 6 bases, the J end by 3 bases, with 15 bases between. CDR1 is SGHNT and CDR2 is YYREEE in the germline V gene (reference sequence). This CDR3 has 14 residues. CDR3: CASTFGGRYYGYTF. In nucleotides, the CDR3 is TGTGCCAGCACCTTTGGGGGCCGCTACTATGGCTACACCTTC.

In its sample, this clonotype was seen a few times. The gene calls are TRBV29-1 and TRBJ2-3; D might be TRBD2 (6 bases). Germline assignment: CDR1 SQVTM and CDR2 ANQGSEA. V was clipped by 3 bases and J by 4 bases, with 14 bases between them. The CDR3 consists of 14 residues. In nucleotides, the CDR3 is TGCAGCGTTGATGGAGGGAGGCGGGCAGATACGCAGTATTTT. Encoded protein: CSVDGGRRADTQYF.

This clonotype was observed many times. The gene calls are TRBV4-2 and TRBJ1-1; no firm D call. Germline CDR1 reads LGHNA; CDR2 reads YNFKEQ. The CDR3 contains 15 residues. Deletions cut 4 bases from V and 1 base from J, with 13 bases between. CDR3 in DNA: TGTGCCAGCAGCCCATCCCTTGGGCGGAACACTGAAGCTTTCTTT. It yields the protein CASSPSLGRNTEAFF.

This clonotype was recorded at least ten times. The junction does not match germline at one end; this may be a read error. The chain carries TRBV5-1 and TRBJ2-3, with D tentatively TRBD2 (6 bases). Germline lookup yields CDR1 SGHRS and CDR2 YFSETQ. There are 16 residues in the CDR3. Written as DNA, the CDR3 is TGCGCCAGCAGGACCCCACGGGGCGGGGCCACAGATACGAAGTATTTT. As protein: CASRTPRGGATDTKYF. Complete variable domain (other parts from reference TRBV5-1 and TRBJ2-3): KAGVTQTPRYLIKTRGQQVTLSCSPISGHRSVSWYQQTPGQGLQFLFEYFSETQRNKGNFPGRFSGRQFSNSRSEMNVSTLELGDSALYLCASRTPRGGATDTKYFGPGTRLTVL.

Many counts were recorded for this clonotype. V usage is TRBV28 and J usage is TRBJ2-3; either TRBD1 or TRBD2 may supply D (6 bases each). Germline V gives CDR1 MDHEN, CDR2 SYDVKM. V gave up 4 bases and J gave up 5 bases, with 10 bases separating them. This CDR3 spans 13 amino acids. DNA for the CDR3: TGTGCCAGCAGTTCGGGGGCGGGAGATACGCAGTATTTT. As protein: CASSSGAGDTQYF.

This chain connects TRBV20-1 to TRBJ2-1, with 15 bases lining up with TRBD2. The V gene end was trimmed by 6 bases and the J gene end by 10 bases; junction bases not matched to a gene: 10. Germline V gives CDR1 DFQATT, CDR2 SNEGSKA (reference sequence). The length of the CDR3 is 15 residues. The CDR3 sequence: CSAFPRTSGREEQFF. CDR3 DNA: TGCAGTGCCTTCCCTCGGACTAGCGGGAGGGAAGAGCAGTTCTTC.

The V gene is TRBV7-3, the J gene TRBJ2-1, with TRBD2 as a possible D gene (5 bases). The V and J ends lost 5 bases and 2 bases respectively, with 13 bases between them. Germline loops: CDR1 SGHTA, CDR2 FQGTGA. The CDR3 runs 15 residues. The CDR3 DNA follows: TGTGCCAGCAGCCGGACTGGATTTACCTACAATGAGCAGTTCTTC. Its translation is CASSRTGFTYNEQFF.

This clonotype was counted a few times. The CDR3 coding sequence is TGTGCCAGCAGTCGGGGGGGCCGGAACACTGAAGCTTTCTTT. Encoded protein: CASSRGGRNTEAFF. The chain is built from TRBV6-2 or TRBV6-3 and TRBJ1-1; D is possibly TRBD1 (6 bases). The germline V gene encodes CDR1 MNHEY and CDR2 SVGEGT. The V and J ends lost 5 bases and 1 base respectively, with 11 bases between them. The CDR3 has 14 residues.

This clonotype was observed many times. The J gene is TRBJ2-5, the V gene TRBV14; 14 nucleotides line up with TRBD2. V lost 0 bases and J lost 7; bases outside the gene matches: 1. The CDR3 contains 15 residues. Germline V CDR1 and CDR2: SGHDN, FVKESK. In DNA, the CDR3 is TGTGCCAGCAGCCAAGAGACTAGCGGGGGGGCGACCCAGTACTTC. Protein: CASSQETSGGATQYF. Based on the CDR3 plus reference TRBV14 and TRBJ2-5, the full variable domain is EAGVTQFPSHSVIEKGQTVTLRCDPISGHDNLYWYRRVMGKEIKFLLHFVKESKQDESGMPNNRFLAERTGGTYSTLKVQPAELEDSGVYFCASSQETSGGATQYFGPGTRLLVL.

This clonotype was found many times. The rearrangement links TRBV2 to TRBJ2-4; 11 positions agree with TRBD2. The junction had 5 bases not matched to a gene; V was cut back by 3 bases and J by 7 bases. Germline V lookup: CDR1 SNHLY, CDR2 FYNNEI. The CDR3 totals 15 residues. CDR3 protein: CASSDVAGGTNIQYF. Here the CDR3 DNA reads TGTGCCAGCAGTGATGTAGCGGGGGGGACGAACATTCAGTACTTC.

In its sample, this clonotype was seen a few times. The V call is TRBV24-1, the J call TRBJ2-1; 8 nucleotides align to TRBD2. The CDR3 has 14 residues. The J segment lost 7 bases and the V segment lost 4 bases, leaving 5 bases of the junction unmatched. The germline V gene encodes CDR1 KGHDR and CDR2 SFDVKD. The chain's CDR3 is CATSEAGVGNEQFF. In DNA, the CDR3 is TGTGCCACCAGTGAAGCGGGAGTGGGAAATGAGCAGTTCTTC.

This clonotype was detected a few times. The chain uses TRBV20-1 and TRBJ2-7; 10 bases map to TRBD2. The ends lost 6 bases at V and 2 bases at J; junction bases unmatched: 7. CDR1 is DFQATT, CDR2 SNEGSKA, per germline (reference sequence). The CDR3 covers 14 residues. The CDR3 region is CSAEAGGITYEQYF. CDR3 DNA: TGCAGTGCCGAAGCGGGGGGGATAACCTACGAGCAGTACTTC.

This clonotype was seen repeatedly, ten times or more. The V call is TRBV6-2 or TRBV6-3, the J call TRBJ1-5, with a possible D match to TRBD1 (5 bases). CDR3 size: 15 residues. Trimming removed 5 bases at V and 2 bases at J, with 13 bases between. Germline assignment: CDR1 MNHEY and CDR2 SVGEGT. The CDR3, as DNA: TGTGCCAGCAGTGCGGGCGGGGGTGGCAATCAGCCCCAGCATTTT. This translates into CASSAGGGGNQPQHF.

This clonotype was counted a few times. The chain recombines TRBV20-1 with TRBJ2-2; tentative D call: TRBD2 (5 bases). The CDR3 loop spans 13 amino acids. Germline V gene data show CDR1 as DFQATT and CDR2 as SNEGSKA (reference sequence). V shed 5 bases and J shed 0 bases, with 7 bases lying between them. The CDR3 coding sequence is TGCAGTGCTTCCGGGACGAACACCGGGGAGCTGTTTTTT. This translates into CSASGTNTGELFF.

This clonotype showed up just a few times. V gene TRBV6-6 combines with J gene TRBJ1-2, with TRBD1 as a possible D gene (5 bases). The CDR3 is 12 amino acids. Germline V gene sequence: CDR1 MNHNY, CDR2 SVGAGI (reference sequence). V was clipped by 5 bases and J by 4 bases, with 8 bases between them. CDR3 in amino acids: CASSQGTYGYTF. CDR3 DNA sequence: TGTGCCAGCAGTCAGGGTACCTATGGCTACACCTTC.

This clonotype was observed at least ten times. The chain is built from TRBV19 and TRBJ2-1; D is perhaps TRBD1 (7 bases). In germline, CDR1 is LNHDA, CDR2 SQIVND (reference sequence). The CDR3 is made up of 14 amino acids. V dropped 4 bases and J dropped 6 bases, with 13 bases sitting between them. In nucleotides, the CDR3 is TGTGCCAGTAGTAAGGCCAGGGGGGCCAATGAGCAGTTCTTC. Its translation is CASSKARGANEQFF.